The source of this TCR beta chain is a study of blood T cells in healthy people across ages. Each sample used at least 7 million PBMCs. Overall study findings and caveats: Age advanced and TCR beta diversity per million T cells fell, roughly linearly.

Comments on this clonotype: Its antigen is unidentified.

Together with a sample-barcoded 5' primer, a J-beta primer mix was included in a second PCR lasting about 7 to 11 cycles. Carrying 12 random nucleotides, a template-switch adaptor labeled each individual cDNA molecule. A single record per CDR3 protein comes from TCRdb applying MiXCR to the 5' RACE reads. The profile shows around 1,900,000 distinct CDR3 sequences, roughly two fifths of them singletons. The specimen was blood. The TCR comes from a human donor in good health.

Here the CDR3 DNA reads TGTGCTAGTGCCCGGGACAGGGGTTATTCACCCCTCCACTTT. It translates to CASARDRGYSPLHF. The rearrangement joins TRBV12-5 to TRBJ1-6, with 10 nucleotides matching TRBD1. V dropped 7 bases and J dropped 8; count of bases not matched to a gene: 5. CDR3 length equals 14 residues. CDR1 and CDR2 (germline): LGHNT, FRNRAP.